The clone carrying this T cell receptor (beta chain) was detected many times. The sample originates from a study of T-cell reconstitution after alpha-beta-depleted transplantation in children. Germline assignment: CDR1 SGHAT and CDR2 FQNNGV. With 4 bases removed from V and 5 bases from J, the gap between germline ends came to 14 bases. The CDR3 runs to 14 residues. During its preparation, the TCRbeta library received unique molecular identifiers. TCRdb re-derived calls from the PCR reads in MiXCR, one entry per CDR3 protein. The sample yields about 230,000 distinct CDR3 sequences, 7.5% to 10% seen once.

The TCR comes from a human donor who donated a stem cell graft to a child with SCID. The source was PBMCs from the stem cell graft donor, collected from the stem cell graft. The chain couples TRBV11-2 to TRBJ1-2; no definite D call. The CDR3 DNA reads TGTGCCAGCAGCTCGATACAAACTCTATATGGCTACACCTTC. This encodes CASSSIQTLYGYTF.